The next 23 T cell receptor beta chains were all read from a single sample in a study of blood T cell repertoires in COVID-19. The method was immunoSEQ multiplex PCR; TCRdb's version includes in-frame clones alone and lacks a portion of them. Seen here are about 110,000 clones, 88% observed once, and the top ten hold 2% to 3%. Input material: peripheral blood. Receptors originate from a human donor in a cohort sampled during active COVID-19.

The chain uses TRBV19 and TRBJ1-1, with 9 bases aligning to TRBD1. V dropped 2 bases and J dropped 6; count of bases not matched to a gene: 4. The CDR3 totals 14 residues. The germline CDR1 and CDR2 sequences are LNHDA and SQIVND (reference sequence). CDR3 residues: CASSIFGTGPEAFF. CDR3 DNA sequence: TGTGCCAGTAGTATATTTGGGACAGGGCCTGAAGCTTTCTTT.

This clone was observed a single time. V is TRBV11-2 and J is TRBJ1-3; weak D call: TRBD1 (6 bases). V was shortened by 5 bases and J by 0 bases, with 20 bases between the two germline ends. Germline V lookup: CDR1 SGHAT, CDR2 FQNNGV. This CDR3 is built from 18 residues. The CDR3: CASSISLSGAISGNTIYF. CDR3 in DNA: TGTGCCAGCAGCATAAGTTTGTCAGGGGCGATCTCTGGAAACACCATATATTTT.

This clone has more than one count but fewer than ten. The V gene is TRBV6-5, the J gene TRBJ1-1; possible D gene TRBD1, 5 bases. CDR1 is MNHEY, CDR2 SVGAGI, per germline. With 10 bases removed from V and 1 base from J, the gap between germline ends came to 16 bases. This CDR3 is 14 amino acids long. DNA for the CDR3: TGTGCCACCCGTCAAGGGGCGCAGAACACTGAAGCTTTCTTT. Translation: CATRQGAQNTEAFF.

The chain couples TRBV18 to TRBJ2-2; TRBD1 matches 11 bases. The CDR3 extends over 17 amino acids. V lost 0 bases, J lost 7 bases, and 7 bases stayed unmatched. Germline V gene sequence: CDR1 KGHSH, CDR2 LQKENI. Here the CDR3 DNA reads TGTGCCAGCTCACCACCGTCGGACAGGGGGCAAATCGGGGAGCTGTTTTTT. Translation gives CASSPPSDRGQIGELFF.

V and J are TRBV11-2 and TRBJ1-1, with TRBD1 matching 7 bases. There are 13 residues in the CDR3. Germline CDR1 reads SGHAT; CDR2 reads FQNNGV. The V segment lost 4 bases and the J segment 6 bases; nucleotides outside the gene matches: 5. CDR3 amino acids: CASSSLGQSEAFF. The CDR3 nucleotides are TGTGCCAGCAGCTCCCTGGGACAGTCTGAAGCTTTCTTT.

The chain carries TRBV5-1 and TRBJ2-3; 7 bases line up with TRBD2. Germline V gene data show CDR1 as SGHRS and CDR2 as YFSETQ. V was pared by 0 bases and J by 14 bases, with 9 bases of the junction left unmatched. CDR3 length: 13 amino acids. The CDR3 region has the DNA TGCGCCAGCAGCTTGGAGGTCGGACTAGAGGGGTATTTT. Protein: CASSLEVGLEGYF.

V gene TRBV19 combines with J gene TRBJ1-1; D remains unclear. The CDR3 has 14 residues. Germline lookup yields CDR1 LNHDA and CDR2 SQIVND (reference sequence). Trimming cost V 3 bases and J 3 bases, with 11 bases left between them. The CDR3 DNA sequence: TGTGCCAGTAGTATCGGCGGCTTTCACACTGAAGCTTTCTTT. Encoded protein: CASSIGGFHTEAFF. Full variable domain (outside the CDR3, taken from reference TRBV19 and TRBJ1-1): DGGITQSPKYLFRKEGQNVTLSCEQNLNHDAMYWYRQDPGQGLRLIYYSQIVNDFQKGDIAEGYSVSREKKESFPLTVTSAQKNPTAFYLCASSIGGFHTEAFFGQGTRLTVV.

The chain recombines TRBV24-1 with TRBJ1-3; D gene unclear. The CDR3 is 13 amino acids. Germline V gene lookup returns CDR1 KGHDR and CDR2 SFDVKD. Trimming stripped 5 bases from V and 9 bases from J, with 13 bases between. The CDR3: CATSASAAGTIYF. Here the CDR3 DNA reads TGTGCCACCAGTGCCTCCGCCGCGGGCACCATATATTTT.

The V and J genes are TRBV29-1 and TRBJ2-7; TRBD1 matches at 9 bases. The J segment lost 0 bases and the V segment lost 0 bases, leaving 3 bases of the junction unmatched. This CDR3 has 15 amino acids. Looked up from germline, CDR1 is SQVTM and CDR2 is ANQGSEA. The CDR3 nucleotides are TGCAGCGTTGAAGAACCGACAGGGGGCTCCTACGAGCAGTACTTC. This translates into CSVEEPTGGSYEQYF.

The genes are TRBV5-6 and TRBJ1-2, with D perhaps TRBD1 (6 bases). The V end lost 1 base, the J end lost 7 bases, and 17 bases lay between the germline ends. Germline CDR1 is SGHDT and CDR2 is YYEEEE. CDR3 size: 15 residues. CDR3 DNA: TGTGCCAGCAGCTTGCCACAGGGTGGGGTATTTGGCTACACCTTC. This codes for CASSLPQGGVFGYTF.

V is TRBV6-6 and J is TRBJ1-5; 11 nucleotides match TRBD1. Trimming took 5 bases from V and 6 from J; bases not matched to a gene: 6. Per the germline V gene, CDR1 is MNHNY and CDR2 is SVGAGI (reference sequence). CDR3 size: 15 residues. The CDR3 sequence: CASSDGQGAFQPQHF. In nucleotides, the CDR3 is TGTGCCAGCAGTGATGGACAGGGGGCTTTTCAGCCCCAGCATTTT.

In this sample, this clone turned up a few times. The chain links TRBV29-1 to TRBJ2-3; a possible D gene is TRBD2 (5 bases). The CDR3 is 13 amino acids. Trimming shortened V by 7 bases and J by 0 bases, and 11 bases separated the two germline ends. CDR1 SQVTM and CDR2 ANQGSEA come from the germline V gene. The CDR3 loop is CSARAASTDTQYF. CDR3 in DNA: TGCAGCGCTAGAGCGGCTAGCACAGATACGCAGTATTTT.

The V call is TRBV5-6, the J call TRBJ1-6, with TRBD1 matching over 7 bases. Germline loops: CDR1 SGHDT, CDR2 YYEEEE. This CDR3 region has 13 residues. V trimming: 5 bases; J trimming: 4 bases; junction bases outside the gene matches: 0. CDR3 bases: TGTGCCAGCAGGGACAGGTATAATTCACCCCTCCACTTT. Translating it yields CASRDRYNSPLHF.

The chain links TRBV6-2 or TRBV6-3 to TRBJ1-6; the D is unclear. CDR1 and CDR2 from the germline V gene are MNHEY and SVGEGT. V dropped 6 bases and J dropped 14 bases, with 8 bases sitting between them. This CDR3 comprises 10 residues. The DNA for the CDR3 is TGTGCCAGCAGCTCGGGAGCCCTCCACTTT. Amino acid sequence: CASSSGALHF.

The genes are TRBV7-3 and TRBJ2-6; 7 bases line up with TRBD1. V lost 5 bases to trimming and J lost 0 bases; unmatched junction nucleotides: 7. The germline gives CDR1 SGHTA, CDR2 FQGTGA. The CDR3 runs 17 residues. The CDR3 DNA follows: TGTGCCAGCAGCCCGACAGGGTCCTACTCTGGGGCCAACGTCCTGACTTTC. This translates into CASSPTGSYSGANVLTF. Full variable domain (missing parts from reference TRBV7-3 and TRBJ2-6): GAGVSQTPSNKVTEKGKYVELRCDPISGHTALYWYRQSLGQGPEFLIYFQGTGAADDSGLPNDRFFAVRPEGSVSTLKIQRTERGDSAVYLCASSPTGSYSGANVLTFGAGSRLTVL.

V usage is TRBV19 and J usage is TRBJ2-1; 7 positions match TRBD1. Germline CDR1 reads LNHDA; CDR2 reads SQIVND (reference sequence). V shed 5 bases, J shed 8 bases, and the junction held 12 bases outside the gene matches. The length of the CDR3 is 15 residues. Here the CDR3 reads CASSPKDRARDEQFF. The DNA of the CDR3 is TGTGCCAGTAGTCCGAAAGACAGGGCAAGGGATGAGCAGTTCTTC.

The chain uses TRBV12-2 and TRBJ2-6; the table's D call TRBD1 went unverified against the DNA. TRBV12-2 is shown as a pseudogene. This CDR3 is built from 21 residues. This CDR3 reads CASRLASRDREVVAGANVLTF. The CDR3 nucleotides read TGTGCAAGTCGCTTAGCCTCCCGGGACAGGGAAGTGGTAGCTGGGGCCAACGTCCTGACTTTC.

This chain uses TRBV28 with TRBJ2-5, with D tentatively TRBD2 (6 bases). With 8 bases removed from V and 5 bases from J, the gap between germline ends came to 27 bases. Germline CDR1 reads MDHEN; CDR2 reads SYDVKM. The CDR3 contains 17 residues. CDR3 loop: CASSKSLGAGGGETQYF. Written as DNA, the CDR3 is TGTGCCAGCTCAAAGTCCCTAGGCGCTGGGGGAGGCGAGACCCAGTACTTC. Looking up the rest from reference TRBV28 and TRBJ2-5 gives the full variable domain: DVKVTQSSRYLVKRTGEKVFLECVQDMDHENMFWYRQDPGLGLRLIYFSYDVKMKEKGDIPEGYSVSREKKERFSLILESASTNQTSMYLCASSKSLGAGGGETQYFGPGTRLLVL.

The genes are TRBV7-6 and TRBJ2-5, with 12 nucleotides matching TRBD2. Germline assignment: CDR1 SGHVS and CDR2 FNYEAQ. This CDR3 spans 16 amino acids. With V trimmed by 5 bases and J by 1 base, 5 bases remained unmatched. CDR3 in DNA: TGTGCCAGCAGCCCCATACTAGCGGGAGGCCAAGAGACCCAGTACTTC. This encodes CASSPILAGGQETQYF.

The CDR3 loop reads CASSRTARKTEAFF. The DNA for the CDR3 is TGTGCCAGCAGTAGGACAGCAAGAAAAACTGAAGCTTTCTTT. The rearrangement joins TRBV6-5 to TRBJ1-1; TRBD1 might be the D (6 bases). Trimming removed 5 bases at V and 5 bases at J, with 15 bases between. Germline CDR1 and CDR2: MNHEY and SVGAGI. CDR3 length equals 14 residues.

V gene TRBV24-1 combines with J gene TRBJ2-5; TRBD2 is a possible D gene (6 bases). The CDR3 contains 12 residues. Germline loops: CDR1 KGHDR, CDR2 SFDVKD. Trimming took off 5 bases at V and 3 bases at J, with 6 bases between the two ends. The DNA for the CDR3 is TGTGCCACCAGTGGACTAGAAGAGACCCAGTACTTC. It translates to CATSGLEETQYF.

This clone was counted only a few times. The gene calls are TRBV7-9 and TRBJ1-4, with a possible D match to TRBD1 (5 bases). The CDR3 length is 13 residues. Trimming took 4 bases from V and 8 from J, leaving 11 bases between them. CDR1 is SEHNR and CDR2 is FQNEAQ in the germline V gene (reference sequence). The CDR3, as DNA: TGTGCCAGCAGCTGGGGACTGTCCGAAAAACTGTTTTTT. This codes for CASSWGLSEKLFF.

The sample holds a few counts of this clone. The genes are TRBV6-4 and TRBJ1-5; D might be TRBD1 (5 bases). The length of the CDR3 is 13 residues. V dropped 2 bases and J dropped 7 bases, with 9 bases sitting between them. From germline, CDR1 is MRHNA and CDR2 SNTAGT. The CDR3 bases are TGTGCCAGCAGTGACCTTCCAGGGCAGCCCCAGCATTTT. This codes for CASSDLPGQPQHF.